This TCR beta chain was documented in a study of blood T cells in healthy people across ages. CDR3 length: 13 residues. V lost 3 bases to trimming and J lost 0 bases, with 7 bases between them. CDR1 SGHRS and CDR2 YFSETQ come from the germline V gene. Primers used in a second PCR of roughly 6 to 12 cycles were a sample-barcoded 5' primer and a J-beta primer mix. All samples yielded 3 million or more CDR3-containing paired-end reads. TCRdb reprocessed the 5' RACE reads with MiXCR, giving one entry per CDR3 protein. Of 600,000 or so distinct CDR3 sequences in the sample, approximately 30% were seen once. This clonotype has ten or more counts.

The chain couples TRBV5-1 to TRBJ2-7; D tentatively reads TRBD1 or TRBD2 (5 bases each). Sequenced sample: blood. This TCR was sampled from a woman of 80 years or more in good health. The CDR3 protein is CASSWDGSYEQYF. In DNA form, the CDR3 reads TGCGCCAGCAGCTGGGACGGCTCCTACGAGCAGTACTTC.